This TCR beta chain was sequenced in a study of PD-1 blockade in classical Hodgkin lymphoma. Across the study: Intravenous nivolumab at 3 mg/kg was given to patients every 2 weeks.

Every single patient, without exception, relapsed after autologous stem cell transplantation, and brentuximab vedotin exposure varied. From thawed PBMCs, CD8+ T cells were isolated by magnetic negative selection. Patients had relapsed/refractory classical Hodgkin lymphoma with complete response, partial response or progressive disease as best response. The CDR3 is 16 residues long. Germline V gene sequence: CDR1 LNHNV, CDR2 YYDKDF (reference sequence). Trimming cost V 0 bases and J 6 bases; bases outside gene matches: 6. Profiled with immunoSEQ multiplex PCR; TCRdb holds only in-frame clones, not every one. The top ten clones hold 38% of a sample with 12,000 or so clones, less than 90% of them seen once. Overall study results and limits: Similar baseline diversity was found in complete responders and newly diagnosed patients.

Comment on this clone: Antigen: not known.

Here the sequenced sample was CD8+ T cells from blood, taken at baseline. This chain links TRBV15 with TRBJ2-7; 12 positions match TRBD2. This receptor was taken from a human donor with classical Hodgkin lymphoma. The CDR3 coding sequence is TGTGCCACCAGCAGAGATAAGGAACTAGCGGGAGGCGAGCAGTACTTC. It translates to CATSRDKELAGGEQYF.